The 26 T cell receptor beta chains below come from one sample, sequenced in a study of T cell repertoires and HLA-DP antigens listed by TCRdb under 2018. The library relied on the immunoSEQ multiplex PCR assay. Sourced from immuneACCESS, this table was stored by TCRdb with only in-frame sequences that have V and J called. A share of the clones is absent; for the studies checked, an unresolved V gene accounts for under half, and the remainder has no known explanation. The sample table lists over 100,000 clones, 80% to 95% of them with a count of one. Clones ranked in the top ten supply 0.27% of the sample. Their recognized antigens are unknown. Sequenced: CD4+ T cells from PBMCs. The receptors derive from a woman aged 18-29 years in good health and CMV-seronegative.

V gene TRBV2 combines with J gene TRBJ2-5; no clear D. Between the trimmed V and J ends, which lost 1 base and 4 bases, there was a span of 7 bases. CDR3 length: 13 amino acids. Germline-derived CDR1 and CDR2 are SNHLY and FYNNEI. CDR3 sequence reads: CASSEGAPETQYF. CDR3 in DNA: TGTGCCAGCAGTGAAGGGGCCCCAGAGACCCAGTACTTC.

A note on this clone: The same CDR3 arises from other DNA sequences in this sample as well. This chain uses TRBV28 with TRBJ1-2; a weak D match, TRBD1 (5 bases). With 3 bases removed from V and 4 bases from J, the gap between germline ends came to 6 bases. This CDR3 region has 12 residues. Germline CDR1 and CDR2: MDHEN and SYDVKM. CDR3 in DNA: TGTGCCAGCAGTTTTGGGGGCTATGGCTACACCTTC. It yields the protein CASSFGGYGYTF.

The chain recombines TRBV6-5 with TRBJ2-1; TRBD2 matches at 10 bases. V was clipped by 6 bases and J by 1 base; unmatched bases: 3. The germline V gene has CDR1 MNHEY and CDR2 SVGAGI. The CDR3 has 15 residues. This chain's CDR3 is CASRGSGRSYNEQFF. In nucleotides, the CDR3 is TGTGCCAGCAGAGGTAGCGGGAGGTCCTACAATGAGCAGTTCTTC.

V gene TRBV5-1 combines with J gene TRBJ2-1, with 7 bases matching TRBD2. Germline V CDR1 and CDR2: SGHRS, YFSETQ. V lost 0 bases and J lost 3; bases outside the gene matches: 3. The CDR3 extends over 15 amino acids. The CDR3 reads CASSLDGGSYNEQFF. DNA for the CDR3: TGCGCCAGCAGCTTGGATGGCGGGAGCTACAATGAGCAGTTCTTC.

CDR3 DNA sequence: TGTGCCAGCAGCTTACGGGACAATGAGCAGTTCTTC. This codes for CASSLRDNEQFF. The chain links TRBV11-3 to TRBJ2-1; D unresolved. The CDR3 is 12 residues long. Germline V gives CDR1 SGHNT, CDR2 YENEEA. V was clipped by 2 bases and J by 5 bases, with 4 bases between them.

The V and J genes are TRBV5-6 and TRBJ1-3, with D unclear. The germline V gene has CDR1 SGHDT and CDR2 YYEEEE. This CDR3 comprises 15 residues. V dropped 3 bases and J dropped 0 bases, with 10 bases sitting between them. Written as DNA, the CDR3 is TGTGCCAGCAGCTCCTCGTTTGGCTCTGGAAACACCATATATTTT. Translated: CASSSSFGSGNTIYF.

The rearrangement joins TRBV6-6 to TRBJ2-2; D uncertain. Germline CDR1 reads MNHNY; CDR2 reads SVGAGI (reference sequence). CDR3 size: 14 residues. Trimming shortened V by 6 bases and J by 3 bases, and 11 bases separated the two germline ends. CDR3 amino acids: CASSSIVDTGELFF. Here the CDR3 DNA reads TGTGCCAGCAGCTCCATTGTAGACACCGGGGAGCTGTTTTTT.

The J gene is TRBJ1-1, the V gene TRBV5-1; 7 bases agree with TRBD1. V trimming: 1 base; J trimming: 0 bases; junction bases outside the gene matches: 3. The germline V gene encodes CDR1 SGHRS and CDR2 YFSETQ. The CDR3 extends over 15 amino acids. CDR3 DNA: TGCGCCAGCAGCTTGCCAGGGGGTTTGAACACTGAAGCTTTCTTT. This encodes CASSLPGGLNTEAFF.

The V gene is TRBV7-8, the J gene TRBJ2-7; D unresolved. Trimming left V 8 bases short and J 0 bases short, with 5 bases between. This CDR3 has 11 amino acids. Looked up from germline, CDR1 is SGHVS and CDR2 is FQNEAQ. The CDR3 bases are TGTGCCAGCTCGCCCTCCTACGAGCAGTACTTC. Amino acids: CASSPSYEQYF.

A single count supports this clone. For the CDR3, the DNA is TGTGCCAGCAGTCGCCCGGGGCTTCCCTACGAGCAGTACTTC. Residues: CASSRPGLPYEQYF. The chain is built from TRBV28 and TRBJ2-7, with D possibly called TRBD1 or TRBD2 (5 bases each). Germline CDR1 and CDR2: MDHEN and SYDVKM. This CDR3 contains 14 residues. Trimming cost V 5 bases and J 2 bases, with 13 bases left between them.

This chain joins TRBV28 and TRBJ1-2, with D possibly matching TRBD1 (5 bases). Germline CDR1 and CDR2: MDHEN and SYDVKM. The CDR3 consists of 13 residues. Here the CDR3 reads CAAGQGNNYGYTF. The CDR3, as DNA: TGTGCAGCTGGGCAGGGTAATAACTATGGCTACACCTTC.

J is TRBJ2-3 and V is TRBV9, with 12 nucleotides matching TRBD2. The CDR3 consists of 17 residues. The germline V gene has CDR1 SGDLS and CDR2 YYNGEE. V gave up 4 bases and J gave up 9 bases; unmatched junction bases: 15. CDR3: CASSTRLLAGGLETQYF. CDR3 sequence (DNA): TGTGCCAGCAGCACACGATTACTAGCGGGGGGCCTCGAGACGCAGTATTTT.

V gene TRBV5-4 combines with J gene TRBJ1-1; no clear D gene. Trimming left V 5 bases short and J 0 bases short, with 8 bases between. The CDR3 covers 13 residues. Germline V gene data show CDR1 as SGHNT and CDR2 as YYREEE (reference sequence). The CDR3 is CASRNTLNTEAFF. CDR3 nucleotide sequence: TGTGCCAGCAGAAACACACTGAACACTGAAGCTTTCTTT.

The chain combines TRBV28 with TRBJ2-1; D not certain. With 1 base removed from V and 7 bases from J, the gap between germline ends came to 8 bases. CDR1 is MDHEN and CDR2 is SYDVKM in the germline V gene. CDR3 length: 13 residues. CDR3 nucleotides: TGTGCCAGCAGTTTATCCTCGGTAAATGAGCAGTTCTTC. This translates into CASSLSSVNEQFF.

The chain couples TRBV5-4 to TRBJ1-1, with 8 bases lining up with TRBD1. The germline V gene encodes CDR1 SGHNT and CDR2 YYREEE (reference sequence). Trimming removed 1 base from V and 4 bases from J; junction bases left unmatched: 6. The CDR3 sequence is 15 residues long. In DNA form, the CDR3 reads TGTGCCAGCAGCTTGAACAGGGGGTTTGGCACTGAAGCTTTCTTT. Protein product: CASSLNRGFGTEAFF.

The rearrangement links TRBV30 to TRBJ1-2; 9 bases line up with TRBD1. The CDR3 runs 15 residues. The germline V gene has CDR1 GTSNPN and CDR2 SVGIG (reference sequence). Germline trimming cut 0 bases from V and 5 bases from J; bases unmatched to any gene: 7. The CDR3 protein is CAWSVRDRVSYGYTF. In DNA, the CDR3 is TGTGCCTGGAGTGTACGGGACAGGGTATCGTATGGCTACACCTTC.

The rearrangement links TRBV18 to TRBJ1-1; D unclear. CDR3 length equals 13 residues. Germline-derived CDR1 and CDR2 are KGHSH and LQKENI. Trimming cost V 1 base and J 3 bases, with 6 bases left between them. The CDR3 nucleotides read TGTGCCAGCTCACCACGGCGGGACACTGAAGCTTTCTTT. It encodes CASSPRRDTEAFF.

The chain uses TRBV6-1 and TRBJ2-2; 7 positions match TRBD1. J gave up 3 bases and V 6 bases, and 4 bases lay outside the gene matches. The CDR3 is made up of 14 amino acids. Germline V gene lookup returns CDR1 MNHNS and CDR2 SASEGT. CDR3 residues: CASRNRGDTGELFF. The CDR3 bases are TGTGCCAGCAGAAACAGGGGAGACACCGGGGAGCTGTTTTTT.

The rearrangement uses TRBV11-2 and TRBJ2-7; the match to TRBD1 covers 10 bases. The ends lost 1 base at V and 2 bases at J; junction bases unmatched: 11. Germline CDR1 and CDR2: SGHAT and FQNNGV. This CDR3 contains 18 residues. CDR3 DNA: TGTGCCAGCAGCTTAGCCCGCGAAGACAGGGGGCTACCCTACGAGCAGTACTTC. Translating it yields CASSLAREDRGLPYEQYF.

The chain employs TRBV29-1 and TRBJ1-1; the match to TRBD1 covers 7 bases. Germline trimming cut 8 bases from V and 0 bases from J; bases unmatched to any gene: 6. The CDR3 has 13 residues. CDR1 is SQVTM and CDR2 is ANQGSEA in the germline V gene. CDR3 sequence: CSLRTGMNTEAFF. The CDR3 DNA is TGCAGCCTGAGGACAGGAATGAACACTGAAGCTTTCTTT.

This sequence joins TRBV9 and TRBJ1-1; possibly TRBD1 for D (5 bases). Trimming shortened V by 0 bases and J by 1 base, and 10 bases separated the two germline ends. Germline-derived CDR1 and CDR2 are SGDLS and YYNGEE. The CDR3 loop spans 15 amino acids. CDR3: CASSVAGSGNTEAFF. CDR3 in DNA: TGTGCCAGCAGCGTAGCAGGGTCTGGGAACACTGAAGCTTTCTTT.

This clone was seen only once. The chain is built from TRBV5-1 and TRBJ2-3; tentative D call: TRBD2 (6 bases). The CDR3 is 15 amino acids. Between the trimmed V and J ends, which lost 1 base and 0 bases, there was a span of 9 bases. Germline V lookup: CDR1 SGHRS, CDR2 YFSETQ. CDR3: CASSLSGTSTDTQYF. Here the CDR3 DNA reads TGCGCCAGCAGCTTGTCAGGGACTAGCACAGATACGCAGTATTTT.

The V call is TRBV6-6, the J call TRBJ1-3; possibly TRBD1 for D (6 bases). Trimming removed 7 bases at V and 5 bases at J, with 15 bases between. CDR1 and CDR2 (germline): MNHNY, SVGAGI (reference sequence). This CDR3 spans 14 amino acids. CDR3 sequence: CASINGGARNTIYF. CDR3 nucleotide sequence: TGTGCCAGCATCAACGGGGGGGCTCGAAACACCATATATTTT.

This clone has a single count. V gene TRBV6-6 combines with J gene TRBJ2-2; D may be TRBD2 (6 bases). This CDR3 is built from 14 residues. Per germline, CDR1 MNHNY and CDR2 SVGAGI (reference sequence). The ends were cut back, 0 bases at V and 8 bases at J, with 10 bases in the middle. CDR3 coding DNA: TGTGCCAGCAGTTACTCCGGGAGCCCGGGGGAGCTGTTTTTT. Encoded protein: CASSYSGSPGELFF.

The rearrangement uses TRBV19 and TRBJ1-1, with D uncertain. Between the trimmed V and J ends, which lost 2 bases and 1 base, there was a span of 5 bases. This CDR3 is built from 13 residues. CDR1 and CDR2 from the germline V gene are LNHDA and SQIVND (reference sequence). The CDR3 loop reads CASSIFQNTEAFF. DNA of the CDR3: TGTGCCAGTAGTATATTTCAGAACACTGAAGCTTTCTTT.

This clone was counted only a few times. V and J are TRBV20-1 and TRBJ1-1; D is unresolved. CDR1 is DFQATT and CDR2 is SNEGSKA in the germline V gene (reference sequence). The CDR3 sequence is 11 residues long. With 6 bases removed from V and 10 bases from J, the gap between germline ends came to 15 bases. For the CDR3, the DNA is TGCAGTGCCCTCCATGTTCAACTAGCTTTCTTT. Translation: CSALHVQLAFF.